This T cell receptor beta chain appears in the sequencing data of a study of a mutant IDH1 vaccine in newly diagnosed glioma. Using immunoSEQ multiplex PCR, the repertoire was profiled, and TCRdb retains in-frame clones only, with some absent. The sample consists of roughly 34,000 clones, more than 80% of them appearing once. This clone was counted a single time. Its antigen is currently unknown. V lost 0 bases to trimming and J lost 0 bases; unmatched junction nucleotides: 4. CDR3 length equals 16 residues. Germline V CDR1 and CDR2: LGHNA, YNFKEQ. Time point indicated: week 47, end of study. Mutant IDH1 20-mer peptide, at 300 ug, made up each vaccine dose, with topical imiquimod.

The source is a woman aged 40-49 years with glioma. J is TRBJ2-7 and V is TRBV4-2; 8 bases align to TRBD1. The sequencing here drew on PBMCs, taken from a glioma patient whose treatment included an IDH1 peptide vaccine. The DNA for the CDR3 is TGTGCCAGCAGCCAAGATAAGGGACAGGACTCCTACGAGCAGTACTTC. Its protein is CASSQDKGQDSYEQYF.